This TCR beta chain was identified during a study of blood T cell repertoires in COVID-19. Study in general: Acute and convalescent COVID-19 samples came from the United States, Italy and Spain. In each case, the material was cDNA or gDNA derived from T cells, B-cell-depleted T cells, or PBMCs.

In the authors' workflow: It was from reference gene primer amplification that nucleated cell counts were estimated. Libraries were prepared by immunoSEQ multiplex PCR; TCRdb keeps only in-frame clonotypes and omits some of them. V, J and clone size were drawn from that table, and D and trimming were deduced from the DNA. Of approximately 130,000 clones in the sample, 88% were seen once. Looked up from germline, CDR1 is KGHSH and CDR2 is LQKENI. CDR3 size: 16 residues. Trimming stripped 3 bases from V and 0 bases from J, with 14 bases between. Sample: peripheral blood. The TCR comes from a human donor in a cohort sampled during active COVID-19. This chain links TRBV18 with TRBJ1-1; D perhaps matches TRBD1 (5 bases). The CDR3 coding sequence is TGTGCCAGCTCACCGACCGGGGCGGGAATGAACACTGAAGCTTTCTTT. It codes for CASSPTGAGMNTEAFF. The complete variable domain, with remaining parts taken from reference TRBV18 and TRBJ1-1, reads NAGVMQNPRHLVRRRGQEARLRCSPMKGHSHVYWYRQLPEEGLKFMVYLQKENIIDESGMPKERFSAEFPKEGPSILRIQQVVRGDSAAYFCASSPTGAGMNTEAFFGQGTRLTVV.